This T cell receptor (beta chain) derives from a study of technical replicates of blood from several donors. The CDR3 is 12 amino acids. Germline values: CDR1 SNHLY, CDR2 FYNNEI. Trimming pared 8 bases from V and 4 bases from J, leaving 11 bases between. The table came from immunoSEQ multiplex PCR; TCRdb's copy has only in-frame clones and leaves some out. The data show tens of thousands of clones, with 95% to 98% seen just once and almost 0.3% held by the top ten. The TCR comes from a human donor in good health. The chain links TRBV2 to TRBJ2-5; D might be TRBD2 (6 bases). The source material was T cells isolated from PBMCs. The CDR3, as DNA: TGTGCCAGCGGGGGGATGGGAGAGACCCAGTACTTC. Residues: CASGGMGETQYF.